These 26 T cell receptor beta chains were sequenced from one sample in a study of OX40 agonist ivuxolimab in advanced cancers. Profiled with immunoSEQ multiplex PCR; TCRdb holds only in-frame clones, not every one. The sample shows 90,000 or so clones, about 88% of them seen only once. Sequences were derived from CD4+ or CD8+ T cells sorted from blood, sampled in a trial of the OX40 agonist ivuxolimab. Receptors originate from an adult with an advanced solid tumor such as melanoma, head and neck, liver or kidney cancer.

As DNA, the CDR3 is TGTGCCAGTAGTATACTCCAGGGGGCGTACAATGAGCAGTTCTTC. Encoded protein: CASSILQGAYNEQFF. The J gene is TRBJ2-1, the V gene TRBV19, with 8 bases identical to TRBD1. Germline V gives CDR1 LNHDA, CDR2 SQIVND (reference sequence). J was trimmed by 4 bases and V by 2 bases; bases with no gene match: 4. The CDR3 is 15 amino acids.

The chain is built from TRBV7-2 and TRBJ1-4, with 7 bases identical to TRBD1. The germline CDR1 and CDR2 sequences are SGHTA and FQGNSA. The CDR3 consists of 13 residues. V dropped 2 bases and J dropped 6; count of bases not matched to a gene: 0. CDR3 residues: CASSLQGDEKLFF. CDR3 nucleotides: TGTGCCAGCAGCTTACAGGGGGATGAAAAACTGTTTTTT.

V usage is TRBV30 and J usage is TRBJ2-3; D remains ambiguous. CDR1 and CDR2 (germline): GTSNPN, SVGIG (reference sequence). Between the trimmed V and J ends, which lost 3 bases and 3 bases, there was a span of 7 bases. CDR3 length: 12 amino acids. CDR3 loop: CAWSPVTDTQYF. CDR3 DNA sequence: TGTGCCTGGAGCCCCGTGACAGATACGCAGTATTTT.

This chain joins TRBV7-2 and TRBJ1-5; TRBD1 is a possible D gene (6 bases). The CDR3 contains 16 residues. Germline-derived CDR1 and CDR2 are SGHTA and FQGNSA. Trimming shortened V by 6 bases and J by 2 bases, and 17 bases separated the two germline ends. CDR3 in DNA: TGTGCCAGCAGTTTAATAGGGGGGTTGGGCAATCAGCCCCAGCATTTT. This sequence encodes CASSLIGGLGNQPQHF.

For the CDR3, the DNA is TGTGCCAGCAGCATGACTAGTCAAGAGACCCAGTACTTC. This sequence encodes CASSMTSQETQYF. V usage is TRBV11-2 and J usage is TRBJ2-5, with a tentative D call TRBD2 (6 bases). Germline V CDR1 and CDR2: SGHAT, FQNNGV. Trimming stripped 5 bases from V and 2 bases from J, with 9 bases between. The CDR3 has 13 residues.

The V gene is TRBV30, the J gene TRBJ2-2; the D is unclear. The length of the CDR3 is 16 residues. Germline assignment: CDR1 GTSNPN and CDR2 SVGIG (reference sequence). V gave up 4 bases and J gave up 5 bases, with 20 bases separating them. CDR3 nucleotide sequence: TGTGCCTGGATCTCCGAGCACCAGAGAACAACCGGGGAGCTGTTTTTT. Its protein product is CAWISEHQRTTGELFF.

The chain links TRBV9 to TRBJ2-1, with 11 bases aligning to TRBD2. Germline CDR1 reads SGDLS; CDR2 reads YYNGEE. V lost 4 bases, J lost 0 bases, and 9 bases stayed unmatched. This CDR3 comprises 18 residues. The CDR3: CASSFSGGARTSYNEQFF. The DNA of the CDR3 is TGTGCCAGCAGCTTTAGCGGGGGGGCCCGGACCTCCTACAATGAGCAGTTCTTC.

The chain recombines TRBV11-1 with TRBJ2-3, with 7 bases fitting TRBD1. The CDR3 consists of 16 residues. From germline, CDR1 is SGHAT and CDR2 FQDESV (reference sequence). Germline trimming cut 4 bases from V and 0 bases from J; bases unmatched to any gene: 7. The CDR3 reads CASSSPGTVSTDTQYF. CDR3 sequence (DNA): TGTGCCAGCAGCTCACCTGGGACAGTGAGCACAGATACGCAGTATTTT.

The chain uses TRBV7-9 and TRBJ1-1; unclear D gene. V lost 1 base to trimming and J lost 4 bases, with 10 bases between them. CDR3 length equals 14 residues. The germline gives CDR1 SEHNR, CDR2 FQNEAQ (reference sequence). As DNA, the CDR3 is TGTGCCAGCAGCTTAGGAGGGTTAAGCACTGAAGCTTTCTTT. It translates to CASSLGGLSTEAFF.

CDR3 amino acids: CASTGQGVYNEQFF. The CDR3, as DNA: TGTGCCAGCACTGGACAGGGGGTCTACAATGAGCAGTTCTTC. The gene calls are TRBV6-1 and TRBJ2-1, with 10 bases that match TRBD1. The junction had 3 bases not matched to a gene; V was cut back by 7 bases and J by 3 bases. Germline CDR1 and CDR2: MNHNS and SASEGT. This CDR3 has 14 residues.

This chain connects TRBV18 to TRBJ2-5; 9 bases map to TRBD1. The CDR3 is 15 amino acids. Germline V gene lookup returns CDR1 KGHSH and CDR2 LQKENI. The ends lost 3 bases at V and 1 base at J; junction bases unmatched: 3. The CDR3, as DNA: TGTGCCAGCTCACCGGGACAGGGCAGCCAAGAGACCCAGTACTTC. Translating it yields CASSPGQGSQETQYF.

This chain connects TRBV19 to TRBJ2-2, with D unclear. The CDR3 is 15 amino acids. Germline CDR1 reads LNHDA; CDR2 reads SQIVND (reference sequence). The ends were cut back, 3 bases at V and 0 bases at J, with 8 bases in the middle. Here the CDR3 reads CASSISTANTGELFF. In nucleotides, the CDR3 is TGTGCCAGTAGTATCAGTACGGCGAACACCGGGGAGCTGTTTTTT.

This chain joins TRBV19 and TRBJ2-1; D is tentatively TRBD1 or TRBD2 (5 bases each). The V end lost 0 bases, the J end lost 14 bases, and 11 bases lay between the germline ends. Germline V gene lookup returns CDR1 LNHDA and CDR2 SQIVND (reference sequence). The CDR3 length is 12 residues. Here the CDR3 reads CASSIETGGEFF. CDR3 bases: TGTGCCAGTAGTATAGAAACAGGAGGAGAGTTCTTC.

The V gene is TRBV18, the J gene TRBJ2-5; TRBD2 agrees at 10 bases. Trimming at V came to 3 bases and at J to 3 bases, leaving 4 bases not matched to a gene. Germline CDR1 KGHSH, CDR2 LQKENI. The CDR3 has 15 residues. The CDR3 here is CASSPPLAGEETQYF. The CDR3 coding sequence is TGTGCCAGCTCACCTCCCCTAGCGGGAGAAGAGACCCAGTACTTC. Variable domain in full (rest from reference TRBV18 and TRBJ2-5): NAGVMQNPRHLVRRRGQEARLRCSPMKGHSHVYWYRQLPEEGLKFMVYLQKENIIDESGMPKERFSAEFPKEGPSILRIQQVVRGDSAAYFCASSPPLAGEETQYFGPGTRLLVL.

This chain connects TRBV30 to TRBJ1-1; D ambiguous. V was cut by 0 bases and J by 0 bases, with 2 bases left in between. This CDR3 spans 12 amino acids. In germline, CDR1 is GTSNPN, CDR2 SVGIG (reference sequence). The CDR3 DNA follows: TGTGCCTGGAGTGTAATGAACACTGAAGCTTTCTTT. Translation gives CAWSVMNTEAFF. Together with reference TRBV30 and TRBJ1-1, the CDR3 gives the full variable domain: SQTIHQWPATLVQPVGSPLSLECTVEGTSNPNLYWYRQAAGRGLQLLFYSVGIGQISSEVPQNLSASRPQDRQFILSSKKLLLSDSGFYLCAWSVMNTEAFFGQGTRLTVV.

This chain connects TRBV6-1 to TRBJ1-2, with TRBD1 identical over 8 bases. CDR3 length equals 15 residues. The germline gives CDR1 MNHNS, CDR2 SASEGT. After removal of 5 bases from V and 1 base from J, the junction contained 6 bases not matched to a gene. The CDR3 sequence: CASSPGDRLNYGYTF. DNA of the CDR3: TGTGCCAGCAGTCCTGGGGACAGGCTTAACTATGGCTACACCTTC.

The chain's CDR3 is CASSDLASGELFF. CDR3 coding DNA: TGCGCCAGCAGCGACCTCGCCAGCGGGGAGCTGTTTTTT. The genes are TRBV5-1 and TRBJ2-2; D not resolved. CDR1 is SGHRS and CDR2 is YFSETQ in the germline V gene. CDR3 length: 13 residues. The V end was cut by 4 bases, the J end by 7 bases, with 11 bases between. The variable domain in full, completed from reference TRBV5-1 and TRBJ2-2, reads KAGVTQTPRYLIKTRGQQVTLSCSPISGHRSVSWYQQTPGQGLQFLFEYFSETQRNKGNFPGRFSGRQFSNSRSEMNVSTLELGDSALYLCASSDLASGELFFGEGSRLTVL.

V gene TRBV10-3 combines with J gene TRBJ1-1, with TRBD1 matching 8 bases. The CDR3 sequence is 17 residues long. Germline V gene data show CDR1 as ENHRY and CDR2 as SYGVKD. Trimming cost V 3 bases and J 0 bases; bases outside gene matches: 9. CDR3 sequence (DNA): TGTGCCATCAGTGAAGGACAGGGCGCTGGGATGAACACTGAAGCTTTCTTT. Encoded protein: CAISEGQGAGMNTEAFF.

The V gene is TRBV6-4, the J gene TRBJ2-4, with D unresolved. Looked up from germline, CDR1 is MRHNA and CDR2 is SNTAGT. This CDR3 has 12 amino acids. The ends were cut back, 2 bases at V and 16 bases at J, with 15 bases in the middle. CDR3 sequence: CASSDLDGPLYF. The CDR3 nucleotides read TGTGCCAGCAGTGACCTCGACGGTCCTCTCTACTTC.

The CDR3 DNA reads as TGTGCCAGTAGTGCCGGGACTAGCGGATTCTACGAGCAGTACTTC. This encodes CASSAGTSGFYEQYF. The gene calls are TRBV19 and TRBJ2-7; 11 nucleotides agree with TRBD2. CDR3 length: 15 residues. Germline V gene data show CDR1 as LNHDA and CDR2 as SQIVND (reference sequence). Germline trimming cut 5 bases from V and 3 bases from J; bases unmatched to any gene: 6.

The gene calls are TRBV18 and TRBJ1-5; a possible D gene is TRBD1 (6 bases). CDR3 length: 19 amino acids. Germline CDR1 is KGHSH and CDR2 is LQKENI. Trimming removed 1 base from V and 0 bases from J, with 19 bases in between. The CDR3 loop is CASSPRLITGKYSNQPQHF. For the CDR3, the DNA is TGTGCCAGCTCACCACGATTAATTACAGGGAAATATAGCAATCAGCCCCAGCATTTT.

Comment on this clone: Mismatch with germline at one junction end may stem from a read error. The genes are TRBV7-7 and TRBJ1-1; 9 bases match TRBD1. The CDR3 is 13 amino acids. Germline-derived CDR1 and CDR2 are SSHAT and FNYEAQ (reference sequence). As DNA, the CDR3 is TGTGCTAGCAGCTCGGGACAGGGCACTGAAGCTTTCTTT. Translation gives CASSSGQGTEAFF.

The DNA of the CDR3 is TGTGCCAGCAGTTCACCGGACAGGCCAGGTCAGCCCCAGCATTTT. This gives the protein CASSSPDRPGQPQHF. The chain couples TRBV28 to TRBJ1-5, with 7 bases aligning to TRBD1. Unmatched junction bases numbered 9, after V lost 4 bases and J lost 6 bases. This CDR3 has 15 residues. Per the germline V gene, CDR1 is MDHEN and CDR2 is SYDVKM. The full variable domain, in which reference TRBV28 and TRBJ1-5 provide the parts outside the CDR3, is DVKVTQSSRYLVKRTGEKVFLECVQDMDHENMFWYRQDPGLGLRLIYFSYDVKMKEKGDIPEGYSVSREKKERFSLILESASTNQTSMYLCASSSPDRPGQPQHFGDGTRLSIL.

The rearrangement links TRBV27 to TRBJ1-1; maybe TRBD1 (5 bases). V was pared by 1 base and J by 4 bases, with 13 bases between. This CDR3 is 15 amino acids long. Germline V gives CDR1 MNHEY, CDR2 SMNVEV (reference sequence). CDR3 bases: TGTGCCAGCAGTTTATATGCAGGGCGGGTCACTGAAGCTTTCTTT. It is translated as CASSLYAGRVTEAFF.

This clone was counted between two and nine times. The chain links TRBV18 to TRBJ2-3, with 9 bases aligning to TRBD1. The CDR3 has 14 residues. Germline loops: CDR1 KGHSH, CDR2 LQKENI. V lost 0 bases, J lost 5 bases, and 0 bases stayed unmatched. Here the CDR3 DNA reads TGTGCCAGCTCACCACCGGACAGGGGAGATACGCAGTATTTT. It codes for CASSPPDRGDTQYF.

The chain combines TRBV20-1 with TRBJ2-5; D gene unclear. Trimming removed 8 bases from V and 3 bases from J, with 10 bases in between. The CDR3 covers 11 residues. Germline CDR1 and CDR2: DFQATT and SNEGSKA (reference sequence). The CDR3 is CSPRREETQYF. The CDR3 DNA sequence: TGCAGTCCCAGAAGGGAAGAGACCCAGTACTTC.